This record looks at one T cell receptor (beta chain) sequence and its context. The sample belongs to a study of blood T cell repertoires in COVID-19. Overall study: T cells, B-cell-depleted T cells, or PBMCs provided the cDNA or gDNA that served as material.

Germline CDR1 and CDR2: MDHEN and SYDVKM. Trimming stripped 4 bases from V and 9 bases from J, with 16 bases between. CDR3 length: 15 residues. In the source study's methods: Reference gene primer amplification yielded estimated nucleated cell counts. Measured with immunoSEQ multiplex PCR; TCRdb has only the in-frame clones, and not every one. The V and J calls and clone size are taken from that table; D and trimming were inferred from the DNA. The sample contains more than 300,000 clones, 87% of which appear only once. The chain is built from TRBV28 and TRBJ1-6, with D perhaps matching TRBD1 (6 bases). Sequenced sample: peripheral blood. The source of this sequence is a woman in her 30s with COVID-19, enrolled during active disease. This CDR3 reads CASSYQGRARSPLHF. The CDR3 DNA reads as TGTGCCAGCAGTTACCAGGGGAGGGCACGTTCACCCCTCCACTTT.